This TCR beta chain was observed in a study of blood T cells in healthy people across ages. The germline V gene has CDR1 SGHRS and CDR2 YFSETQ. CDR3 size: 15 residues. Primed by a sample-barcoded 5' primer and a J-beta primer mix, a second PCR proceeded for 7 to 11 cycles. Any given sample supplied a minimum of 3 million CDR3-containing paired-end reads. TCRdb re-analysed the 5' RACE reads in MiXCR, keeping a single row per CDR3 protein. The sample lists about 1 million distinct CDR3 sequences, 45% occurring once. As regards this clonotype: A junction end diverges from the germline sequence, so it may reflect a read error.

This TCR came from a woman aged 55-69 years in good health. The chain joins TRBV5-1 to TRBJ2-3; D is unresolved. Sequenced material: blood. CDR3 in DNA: TGCGCCAGCAGCTTGGAGCCCGTATCCACAGATACGCGGTATTTT. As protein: CASSLEPVSTDTRYF.